This T cell receptor (beta chain) comes out of a study of STAT5B mutations in CD4+ large granular lymphocyte leukemia. The assay was run at survey level. Assay: immunoSEQ multiplex PCR; the TCRdb copy retains only in-frame clones and omits some. Of approximately 30,000 clones listed, under 85% are singletons. There are 13 residues in the CDR3. V was clipped by 1 base and J by 7 bases, with 10 bases between them. From germline, CDR1 is SQVTM and CDR2 ANQGSEA. Sequencing input: CD4+ T cells from blood buffy coats. The V and J genes are TRBV29-1 and TRBJ1-4; D not certain. The source is a human donor in good health. CDR3 nucleotides: TGCAGCGTTGAAGGACCGGCGAGTGAAAAACTGTTTTTT. Translated, it gives CSVEGPASEKLFF.